Here is one TCR beta chain with its context. Germline loops: CDR1 ENHRY, CDR2 SYGVKD. The CDR3 runs to 16 residues. Losses at the gene ends were 6 bases for V and 7 bases for J; bases not matched to a gene: 14. This entry comes from a study of shared clonotypes between healthy human individuals. Generated by immunoSEQ multiplex PCR, the TCRdb table keeps only in-frame clones and is missing some. The table shows about 490,000 clones, with roughly 85% occurring only once. The chain has TRBV10-3 and TRBJ2-1; the match to TRBD2 covers 8 bases. The TCR sequence derives from a middle-aged woman in good health. Some clones in this sample may be carry-over from other donors' samples. The sequenced material came from PBMCs. As DNA, the CDR3 is TGTGCCATCAGCCCCGGAGGATCCGGGAGGGTAAATGAGCAGTTCTTC. Translated, it gives CAISPGGSGRVNEQFF.